This TCR beta chain appears in the sequencing data of a study of early T cells in non-severe SARS-CoV-2 infection. Overall study context: Sequencing of unsorted whole blood was done on bulk RNA, leaving chains unpaired.

Trimming cost V 0 bases and J 4 bases, with 10 bases left between them. CDR1 and CDR2 from the germline V gene are MNHNY and SVGAGI (reference sequence). The CDR3 is 15 residues long. MiXCR, run by TCRdb on the 5' RACE reads, gives a single entry per CDR3 protein. Of 70,000 or so distinct CDR3 sequences listed, 11% are singletons. This clonotype was observed many times. This TCR derives from an adult who was a healthcare worker with PCR-confirmed SARS-CoV-2 infection or an uninfected control (not recorded which). The chain employs TRBV6-6 and TRBJ2-1; D is perhaps TRBD2 (5 bases). Sequences were obtained from whole blood. For the CDR3, the DNA is TGTGCCAGCAGTTACTCTAGCGCCCTTTACAATGAGCAGTTCTTC. Amino acid sequence: CASSYSSALYNEQFF.